This entry is about one T cell receptor beta chain. Free of recent acute infections or vaccinations, the donors were healthy HIV-negative adults. Donors were Caucasian adults residing in Nashville, Tennessee, USA. Data came from immunoSEQ multiplex PCR; TCRdb stores just in-frame clones and leaves some out. The sample carries more than 400,000 clones, about 96% recorded once. The CDR3 spans 11 residues. Trimming left V 5 bases short and J 7 bases short, with 8 bases between. Germline CDR1 SQVTM, CDR2 ANQGSEA. This entry is derived from a study of shared clonotypes between healthy human individuals. Across the whole study: CD8 memory received one plate per donor, CD8 naive two, CD4 memory three and CD4 naive three.

This clonotype was sampled from a woman under 40 in good health. The sample taken for sequencing was naive CD4+ T cells sorted from blood. Subset given: CD45RA+ positively selected. The genes are TRBV29-1 and TRBJ2-2; D unclear. The CDR3, as DNA: TGCAGCGTTTCGGACGGCGGGGAGCTGTTTTTT. Amino acids: CSVSDGGELFF.